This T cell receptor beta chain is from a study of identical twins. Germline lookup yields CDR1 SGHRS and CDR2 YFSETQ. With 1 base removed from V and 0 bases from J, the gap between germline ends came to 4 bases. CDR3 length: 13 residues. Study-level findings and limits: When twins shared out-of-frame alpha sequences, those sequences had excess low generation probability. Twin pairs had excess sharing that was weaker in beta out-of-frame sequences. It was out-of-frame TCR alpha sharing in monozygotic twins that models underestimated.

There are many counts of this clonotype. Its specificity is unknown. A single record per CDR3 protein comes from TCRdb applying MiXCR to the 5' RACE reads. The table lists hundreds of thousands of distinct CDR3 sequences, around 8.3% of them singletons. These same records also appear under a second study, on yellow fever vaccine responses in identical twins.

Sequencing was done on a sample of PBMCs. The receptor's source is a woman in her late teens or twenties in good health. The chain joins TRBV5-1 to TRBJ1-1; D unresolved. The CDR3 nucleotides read TGCGCCAGCAGCTTGTTGTTGAACACTGAAGCTTTCTTT. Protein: CASSLLLNTEAFF.